This T cell receptor beta chain was retrieved from a study of T cells in Graves' hyperthyroidism and ophthalmopathy. The TCR beta CDR3 regions underwent amplification using RNA transcripts as the source. The study used the HTBI primer set for a first-round RT-PCR of the TCR CDR3. TCRdb itself ran the multiplex PCR reads through MiXCR, one entry per CDR3 protein. This table holds around 380,000 distinct CDR3 sequences, 13% found once. Study observations and caveats: Most thyroid clonotypes expanded above 0.001 appeared in blood too.

Exclusion of a patient resulted from uncontrolled infection, other autoimmune disease, pregnancy or lactation. This clonotype was found many times. The target antigen is unknown. Trimming stripped 7 bases from V and 2 bases from J, with 9 bases between. The CDR3 is 13 residues long. The clonotype was recovered from a young man with Graves' hyperthyroidism that later progressed to Graves' ophthalmopathy. This chain joins TRBV12-3 or TRBV12-4 and TRBJ1-5; D gene ambiguous. The sequenced material came from blood. Here the CDR3 reads CASKRDRNQPQHF. CDR3 DNA sequence: TGTGCCAGCAAGAGGGATCGCAATCAGCCCCAGCATTTT.